The clone carrying this T cell receptor (beta chain) was seen only a few times. Its antigen is not known. The donors were healthy bone marrow donors. It was with 60 Vbeta and 13 Jbeta primers that the PCR ran. Assay: immunoSEQ multiplex PCR; the TCRdb copy retains only in-frame clones and omits some. Of about 140,000 clones detected, approximately 84% appear once; the ten largest clones hold 1.4%. The CDR3 consists of 15 residues. J lost 4 bases, V lost 5 bases, and 7 bases had no gene match. The germline V gene encodes CDR1 MNHNY and CDR2 SVGAGI (reference sequence). This specimen belongs to a study of cytomegalovirus exposure and HLA in healthy donors. Study information: Early released data had 65 million to 100 million unique TCRs, all coming from HLA-typed donors.

General study results and limits: Donors were assumed by presence/absence analyses to have roughly uniform sequencing depth. Some TCR beta chains (more than 150 of them) were listed as cytomegalovirus-associated.

This receptor was obtained from a man younger than 45 in good health and CMV-seropositive. Sequences were obtained from PBMCs. This sequence joins TRBV6-6 and TRBJ1-1, with TRBD1 matching 10 bases. CDR3 nucleotide sequence: TGTGCCAGCAGTCTGCCGGGACAGGGGTCCACTGAAGCTTTCTTT. This encodes CASSLPGQGSTEAFF.